This T cell receptor (beta chain) was sequenced for a study of T-cell memory formation after mild COVID-19. CDR1 and CDR2 (germline): MNHEY, SVGAGI. V lost 8 bases to trimming and J lost 2 bases; unmatched junction nucleotides: 4. The CDR3 has 15 amino acids. Concerning this clonotype: Its antigen is not known.

TCRalpha and TCRbeta libraries used 5'RACE with constant-segment primers and UMIs. MiXCR was run by TCRdb on the 5' RACE reads, yielding one entry per CDR3 protein. Of under 700,000 distinct CDR3 sequences detected, about a fifth appear once; the ten largest clones hold about an eighth. Findings and limits, study-wide: The pre-infection memory compartment contained some responding clones, suggesting cross-reactive memory joined. Day 15 to 85 contractors were CD4/CD8 balanced; later expanders leaned CD4+. CD4+ contracting clones lay mainly in CM and EM, CD8+ ones in EMRA.

The chain uses TRBV6-5 and TRBJ2-6, with TRBD1 matching over 9 bases. Sequenced input: PBMCs or a T cell subset sorted from them (not recorded which). The sequence was collected from an adult woman who had mild COVID-19 (a few samples of this study predate the infection). Cell type and time point are not known. The CDR3 reads CASGWTGAGANVLTF. CDR3 in DNA: TGTGCCAGCGGGTGGACAGGGGCTGGGGCCAACGTCCTGACTTTC.